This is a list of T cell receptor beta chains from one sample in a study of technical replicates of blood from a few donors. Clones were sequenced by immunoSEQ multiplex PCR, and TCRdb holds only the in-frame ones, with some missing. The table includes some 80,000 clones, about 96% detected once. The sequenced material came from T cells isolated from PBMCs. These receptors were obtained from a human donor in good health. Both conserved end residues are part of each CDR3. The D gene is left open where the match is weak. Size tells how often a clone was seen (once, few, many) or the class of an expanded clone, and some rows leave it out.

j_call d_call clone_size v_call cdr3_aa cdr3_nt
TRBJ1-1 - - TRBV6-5 CASSYSTRGNTEAFF TGTGCCAGCAGTTACTCGACACGGGGGAACACTGAAGCTTTCTTT
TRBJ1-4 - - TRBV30 CAWSPTPSSEKLFF TGTGCCTGGAGTCCTACACCTAGCAGTGAAAAACTGTTTTTT
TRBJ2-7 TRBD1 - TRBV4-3 CASSQEGQGAHEQYF TGCGCCAGCAGCCAAGAGGGGCAGGGGGCACACGAGCAGTACTTC
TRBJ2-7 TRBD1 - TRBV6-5 CASRRDRSSYEQYF TGTGCCAGCAGGAGGGACAGGAGCTCCTACGAGCAGTACTTC
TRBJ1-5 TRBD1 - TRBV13 CASSLGQRGQPQHF TGTGCCAGCAGCTTGGGACAGAGAGGTCAGCCCCAGCATTTT
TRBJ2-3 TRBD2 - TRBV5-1 CASSDSSGRYTDTQYF TGCGCCAGCAGCGATTCTAGCGGGAGGTACACAGATACGCAGTATTTT
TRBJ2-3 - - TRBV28 CASSLQGPDTQYF TGTGCCAGCAGTTTACAGGGCCCAGATACGCAGTATTTT
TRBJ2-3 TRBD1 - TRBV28 CASSLIGQGRTDTQYF TGTGCCAGCAGTTTGATAGGACAGGGGAGGACAGATACGCAGTATTTT
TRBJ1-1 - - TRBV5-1 CASSVEGEGWTEAFF TGCGCCAGCAGCGTAGAGGGGGAAGGGTGGACTGAAGCTTTCTTT
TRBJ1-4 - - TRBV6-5 CASSYSIWGSEKLFF TGTGCCAGCAGTTACTCGATTTGGGGCAGTGAAAAACTGTTTTTT
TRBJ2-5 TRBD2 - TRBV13 CASSPVGLAVSGGQETQYF TGTGCCAGCAGTCCGGTGGGACTAGCGGTATCGGGGGGCCAAGAGACCCAGTACTTC
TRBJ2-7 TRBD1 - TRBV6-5 CASSYSGQGNYEQYF TGTGCCAGCAGTTACTCGGGACAGGGGAACTACGAGCAGTACTTC
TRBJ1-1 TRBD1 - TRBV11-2 CASSLVPRTGRLRNTEAFF TGTGCCAGCAGCTTAGTCCCCCGGACAGGGAGGTTGAGGAACACTGAAGCTTTCTTT
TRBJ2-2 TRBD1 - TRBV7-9 CASSLTLTGDTGELFF TGTGCCAGCAGCTTAACCCTGACAGGGGACACCGGGGAGCTGTTTTTT
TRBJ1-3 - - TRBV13 CASSLKGTGNTIYF TGTGCCAGCAGCTTAAAGGGGACAGGAAACACCATATATTTT
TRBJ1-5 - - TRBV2 CASSGLGNQPQHF TGTGCCAGCAGTGGACTAGGGAATCAGCCCCAGCATTTT
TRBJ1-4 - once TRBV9 CASSTAGSTNEKLFF TGTGCCAGCTCGACCGCAGGGTCGACTAATGAAAAACTGTTTTTT
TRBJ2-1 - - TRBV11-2 CASSSSPGTNEQFF TGTGCCAGCAGCTCCTCTCCCGGGACAAATGAGCAGTTCTTC
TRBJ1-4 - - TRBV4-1 CASSQGRPGLEKLFF TGCGCCAGCAGCCAAGGCAGGCCAGGTTTAGAAAAACTGTTTTTT
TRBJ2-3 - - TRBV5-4 CASSLDPPGTDTQYF TGTGCCAGCAGCTTGGACCCGCCAGGCACAGATACGCAGTATTTT
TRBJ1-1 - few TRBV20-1 CSAGAEAFF TGCAGTGCTGGGGCAGAAGCTTTCTTT
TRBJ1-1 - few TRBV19 CASSIRKAGDGEAFF TGTGCCAGTAGTATTCGTAAGGCAGGGGATGGTGAAGCTTTCTTT
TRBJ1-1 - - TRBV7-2 CASSLEISRLLALNTEAFF TGTGCCAGCAGCTTAGAGATTTCGAGACTTCTTGCGCTGAACACTGAAGCTTTCTTT
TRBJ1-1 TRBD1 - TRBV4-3 CASSKGQGALNTEAFF TGCGCCAGCAGCAAGGGACAGGGGGCATTGAACACTGAAGCTTTCTTT
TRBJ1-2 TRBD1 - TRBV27 CASSFKGAYGYTF TGTGCCAGCAGTTTCAAGGGGGCCTATGGCTACACCTTC
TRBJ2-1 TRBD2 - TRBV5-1 CASSLYASGAYNEQFF TGCGCCAGCAGCTTGTACGCTAGCGGGGCCTACAATGAGCAGTTCTTC
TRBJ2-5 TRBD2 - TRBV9 CASSVAQGLAEETQYF TGTGCCAGCAGCGTAGCCCAGGGACTAGCGGAAGAGACCCAGTACTTC
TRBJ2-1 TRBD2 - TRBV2 CASTPYRTSGRWSSYNEQFF TGTGCCAGCACCCCCTATCGTACTAGCGGGCGTTGGAGCTCCTACAATGAGCAGTTCTTC
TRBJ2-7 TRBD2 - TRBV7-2 CASSLPQWEGAEQYF TGTGCCAGCAGCTTACCACAGTGGGAGGGTGCCGAGCAGTACTTC
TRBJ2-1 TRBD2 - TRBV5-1 CASSPRGGRGYEQFF TGCGCCAGCAGCCCAAGGGGCGGGAGAGGGTATGAGCAGTTCTTC
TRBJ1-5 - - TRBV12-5 CASGIQGQGKNQPQHF TGTGCTAGTGGTATCCAAGGACAAGGCAAAAATCAGCCCCAGCATTTT
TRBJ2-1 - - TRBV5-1 CASSAPADEQFF TGCGCCAGCAGCGCACCTGCGGATGAGCAGTTCTTC
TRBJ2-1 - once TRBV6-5 CASSYMAYNEQFF TGTGCCAGCAGTTACATGGCATACAATGAGCAGTTCTTC
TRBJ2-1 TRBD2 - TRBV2 CASSEGGRPGNEQFF TGTGCCAGCAGTGAAGGCGGGAGGCCGGGGAATGAGCAGTTCTTC
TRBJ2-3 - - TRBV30 CASSRGGADTQYF TGTGCCTCCTCACGGGGTGGGGCAGATACGCAGTATTTT